This T cell receptor beta chain was recorded in a study of T cells in Graves' hyperthyroidism and ophthalmopathy. Broader study findings: The majority of expanded thyroid clonotypes above 0.001 also appeared in blood.

This clonotype was counted many times. Its antigen is undetermined. Recently diagnosed hyperthyroidism of less than 2 months' duration affected patients aged 18 to 65. Exclusion of a patient resulted from uncontrolled infection, other autoimmune disease, pregnancy or lactation. Fresh peripheral blood, around 9.3 ml, was the source of the PBMCs. CDR3 length: 14 residues. V lost 0 bases, J lost 2 bases, and 8 bases lay in between. Germline-derived CDR1 and CDR2 are GTSNPN and SVGIG (reference sequence). The TCR beta CDR3 regions underwent amplification using RNA transcripts as the source. First-round RT-PCR targeting the TCR CDR3 was performed with the HTBI primer set. TCRdb fed the multiplex PCR reads into MiXCR, producing one record per CDR3 protein. The sample holds about 710,000 distinct CDR3 sequences; around 17% are singletons and the top ten take around 8.1%.

The chain joins TRBV30 to TRBJ2-1; D unclear. The receptor comes from a man younger than 35 with Graves' hyperthyroidism. Specimen: blood. The CDR3 coding sequence is TGTGCCTGGAGTGTAGAGCTAGCCTACAATGAGCAGTTCTTC. Protein sequence: CAWSVELAYNEQFF.